This T cell receptor beta chain was identified in a study of blood T cell repertoires in COVID-19. For the study at large: In each case, the material was cDNA or gDNA derived from T cells, B-cell-depleted T cells, or PBMCs.

Across under 25 US areas, participants ranged in age from about 18 to 100 years. Assignments of participants to cohorts depended upon their own reported clinical history. As processed by the authors: Estimation of nucleated cell counts relied on the amplification of reference gene primers. Repertoires were generated with immunoSEQ multiplex PCR, while TCRdb's copy carries only in-frame clones and drops some. The DNA was the basis for D and trimming; V, J and clone size are from that table. The sample includes roughly 290,000 clones, around nine tenths of them seen just once. This clonotype was obtained from a woman between 40 and 50 years old who had recovered from COVID-19. The sample was PBMCs or T cells enriched from blood (not recorded which).

CDR3 sequence reads: CASSSPGSGSSPLHF. CDR3 nucleotides: TGTGCCAGCAGTTCGCCGGGGAGCGGGAGTTCACCCCTCCACTTT. The genes are TRBV28 and TRBJ1-6; D remains ambiguous. Germline CDR1 reads MDHEN; CDR2 reads SYDVKM. The V and J ends lost 4 bases and 9 bases respectively, with 16 bases between them. The CDR3 spans 15 residues.